A single sample is the source of the 3 T cell receptor beta chains below, sequenced in a study of blood T cell repertoires in COVID-19. Only in-frame clones appear in the TCRdb table, and some are missing; sequencing was by immunoSEQ multiplex PCR. The data show roughly 200,000 clones, 88% seen once. Sequences were obtained from peripheral blood. The receptor set was obtained from a man aged 18 to 29 with active or convalescent COVID-19.

This clone was seen just once. The CDR3 nucleotides read TGTGCCAGCAGCGAGACAGTGACATATGGCTACACCTTC. Protein sequence: CASSETVTYGYTF. This rearrangement joins TRBV5-4 to TRBJ1-2, with a weak D call TRBD1 (5 bases). V lost 4 bases and J 5 bases, leaving 12 bases between the germline ends. Germline values: CDR1 SGHNT, CDR2 YYREEE (reference sequence). The CDR3 totals 13 residues.

The chain has TRBV2 and TRBJ1-2; perhaps TRBD1 as D (5 bases). This CDR3 has 13 residues. V was pared by 5 bases and J by 3 bases, with 10 bases between. CDR1 and CDR2 (germline): SNHLY, FYNNEI. CDR3 sequence (DNA): TGTGCCAGCAGTCCGCAGGGCTACTATGGCTACACCTTC. Translating gives CASSPQGYYGYTF.

The CDR3 here is CASSSRTHLNTGELFF. The CDR3 bases are TGTGCCAGCAGCAGTCGGACACACCTAAACACCGGGGAGCTGTTTTTT. The chain couples TRBV5-4 to TRBJ2-2, with D maybe TRBD1 (5 bases). Germline V CDR1 and CDR2: SGHNT, YYREEE (reference sequence). The V gene lost 4 bases and the J gene lost 2 bases, with 15 bases spanning the gap. This CDR3 spans 16 amino acids.